Listed below are T cell receptor beta chains from one sample, sequenced in a study of blood T cell repertoires in COVID-19. Measured with immunoSEQ multiplex PCR; TCRdb has only the in-frame clones, and not every one. Here the sample spans about 150,000 clones, approximately 86% being singletons. The specimen was peripheral blood. The source is a man between 65 and 85 years old with acute or convalescent COVID-19. Both conserved end residues are part of each CDR3. The D gene is left open where the match is weak.

d_call j_call cdr3_length v_call cdr3_aa
TRBD1 TRBJ1-4 15 TRBV7-2 CASSQLQGENEKLFF
TRBD1 TRBJ1-3 16 TRBV4-3 CASSQGDRRSGNTIYF
TRBD2 TRBJ2-1 16 TRBV7-9 CASSLIAGGTYNEQFF
NA TRBJ2-5 13 TRBV7-2 CATALVPQETQYF
NA TRBJ1-1 13 TRBV6-5 CASSLTVNTEAFF
NA TRBJ2-1 15 TRBV9 CASSAGQSGYNEQFF
NA TRBJ1-4 11 TRBV2 CASSDLEKLFF
TRBD2 TRBJ2-3 16 TRBV6-5 CASSYTSSGIWDTQYF
TRBD1 TRBJ1-2 16 TRBV9 CASSANQGAIGYGYTF
NA TRBJ2-7 14 TRBV19 CASSTNLGGREQYF
TRBD2 TRBJ2-1 15 TRBV28 CASRPAGGRGNEQFF
NA TRBJ2-1 15 TRBV10-3 CAISGAGTSYNEQFF
NA TRBJ1-2 14 TRBV9 CASSPRGESYGYTF
NA TRBJ1-1 13 TRBV7-9 CASSFGPNTEAFF
TRBD1 TRBJ1-1 14 TRBV6-6 CASSYFDRDTEAFF
TRBD1 TRBJ2-1 15 TRBV6-5 CASRRQGAPDNEQFF
NA TRBJ1-2 13 TRBV9 CASSPLGDYGYTF
NA TRBJ2-6 16 TRBV18 CASSPAASSGANVLTF
NA TRBJ2-7 20 TRBV7-5 CARSSLGQGPLTSSTYEQYF
NA TRBJ2-5 14 TRBV19 CASSPRVEWETQYF
TRBD1 TRBJ1-2 15 TRBV6-5 CASSYKGQEHYGYTF
NA TRBJ1-1 14 TRBV9 CASSVEGLNTEAFF
TRBD1 TRBJ1-1 17 TRBV7-3 CASSRGGVGSLNTEAFF
NA TRBJ2-7 14 TRBV7-9 CASSPRQVTYEQYF
NA TRBJ1-1 13 TRBV2 CASSLSGRSEAFF
NA TRBJ1-2 13 TRBV27 CASSIAGVGGYTF
TRBD2 TRBJ2-1 15 TRBV5-4 CASSVGLAGVNEQFF
TRBD1 TRBJ1-4 20 TRBV27 CASSLSGAGTGELWNEKLFF
NA TRBJ1-5 14 TRBV5-6 CASSLRQNNQPQHF
NA TRBJ2-5 16 TRBV7-2 CASSLVRRDPQETQYF
TRBD2 TRBJ2-1 18 TRBV7-8 CASSLRTSGSIVYNEQFF
NA TRBJ1-2 12 TRBV28 CASSSGDRGYTF
TRBD1 TRBJ1-5 15 TRBV18 CASSPTDRRNQPQHF
TRBD1 TRBJ2-6 18 TRBV3-1/TRBV3-2 CASRNTGTGFSGANVLTF
TRBD2 TRBJ2-7 14 TRBV10-3 CAIRVTSGRDEQYF
TRBD2 TRBJ2-7 16 TRBV6-5 CASSYRTSGSPNEQYF
NA TRBJ2-7 13 TRBV7-3 CASSLGPIYEQYF
TRBD2 TRBJ2-1 18 TRBV5-8 CASSLLAGGRVSYNEQFF
NA TRBJ2-7 13 TRBV9 CASSLQGSYEQYF
NA TRBJ2-4 14 TRBV10-3 CAIRDNIAKNIQYF